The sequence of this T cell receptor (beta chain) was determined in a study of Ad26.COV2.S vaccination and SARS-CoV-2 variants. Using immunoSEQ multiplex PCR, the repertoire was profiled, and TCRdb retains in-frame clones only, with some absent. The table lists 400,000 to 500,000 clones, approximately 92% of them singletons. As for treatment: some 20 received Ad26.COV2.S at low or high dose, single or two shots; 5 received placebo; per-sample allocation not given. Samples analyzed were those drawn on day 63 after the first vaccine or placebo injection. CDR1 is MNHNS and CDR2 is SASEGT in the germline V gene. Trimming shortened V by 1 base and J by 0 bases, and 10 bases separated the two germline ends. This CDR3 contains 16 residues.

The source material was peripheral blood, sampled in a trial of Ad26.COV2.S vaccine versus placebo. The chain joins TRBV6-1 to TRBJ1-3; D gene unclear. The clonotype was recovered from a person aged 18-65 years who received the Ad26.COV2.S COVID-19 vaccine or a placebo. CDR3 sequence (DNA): TGTGCCAGCAGTGAAGAAGCGCCTCTCTCTGGAAACACCATATATTTT. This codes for CASSEEAPLSGNTIYF.